The 26 T cell receptor beta chains presented below share a single source sample, sequenced in a study of blood T cell repertoires in COVID-19. TCRdb keeps only in-frame clones here, not all; method: immunoSEQ multiplex PCR. The sample lists around 270,000 clones, approximately 86% occurring once. Source material: peripheral blood. All receptors derive from a man between 40 and 49 years old who had recovered from COVID-19.

The chain carries TRBV9 and TRBJ2-1, with 10 positions matching TRBD2. CDR1 is SGDLS, CDR2 YYNGEE, per germline. V gave up 3 bases and J gave up 3 bases; unmatched junction bases: 6. The CDR3 runs 16 residues. CDR3 in DNA: TGTGCCAGCAGCGGCATAGCGGGAGGTCGCTACAATGAGCAGTTCTTC. Residues: CASSGIAGGRYNEQFF.

This chain uses TRBV19 with TRBJ2-2; 8 positions match TRBD2. The ends lost 6 bases at V and 0 bases at J; junction bases unmatched: 15. This CDR3 comprises 19 residues. Germline lookup yields CDR1 LNHDA and CDR2 SQIVND (reference sequence). The CDR3 sequence is CASSRRGLAGNANTGELFF. CDR3 nucleotide sequence: TGTGCCAGTAGCCGGCGGGGGCTAGCGGGTAACGCGAACACCGGGGAGCTGTTTTTT.

The rearrangement joins TRBV7-2 to TRBJ2-7; a possible D gene is TRBD2 (6 bases). CDR1 and CDR2 from the germline V gene are SGHTA and FQGNSA. V was shortened by 2 bases and J by 2 bases, with 16 bases between the two germline ends. The length of the CDR3 is 16 residues. The CDR3 DNA is TGTGCCAGCAGCTTATCTGTGGCTAGCGTCGCCTACGAGCAGTACTTC. Encoded protein: CASSLSVASVAYEQYF.

This chain connects TRBV14 to TRBJ2-7, with 8 nucleotides matching TRBD1. This CDR3 contains 14 residues. Germline V gene data show CDR1 as SGHDN and CDR2 as FVKESK. The V segment lost 6 bases and the J segment 3 bases; nucleotides outside the gene matches: 7. In DNA form, the CDR3 reads TGTGCCAGCAGGAAGACAGGGGCGGTCTACGAGCAGTACTTC. Its protein product is CASRKTGAVYEQYF.

The chain has TRBV7-2 and TRBJ2-2, with 7 positions matching TRBD2. V shed 4 bases, J shed 5 bases, and the junction held 7 bases outside the gene matches. Germline CDR1 reads SGHTA; CDR2 reads FQGNSA. The CDR3 length is 15 residues. This CDR3 reads CASSWGGGRTGELFF. Here the CDR3 DNA reads TGTGCCAGCAGCTGGGGCGGGGGTAGAACCGGGGAGCTGTTTTTT.

The J gene is TRBJ1-1, the V gene TRBV12-5, with no clear D. Trimming removed 0 bases from V and 0 bases from J, with 5 bases in between. Germline CDR1 is LGHNT and CDR2 is FRNRAP. The CDR3 is made up of 14 amino acids. DNA of the CDR3: TGTGCTAGTGGTTTGGTACCTATGAACACTGAAGCTTTCTTT. This encodes CASGLVPMNTEAFF.

This chain connects TRBV2 to TRBJ2-2, with 11 bases aligning to TRBD1. Germline V gives CDR1 SNHLY, CDR2 FYNNEI. V lost 3 bases, J lost 6 bases, and 9 bases stayed unmatched. This CDR3 has 17 residues. CDR3 DNA sequence: TGTGCCAGCAGTGACGGACAGGGGGCGCTAGTTTCCGGGGAGCTGTTTTTT. Protein product: CASSDGQGALVSGELFF.

The chain carries TRBV6-6 and TRBJ1-5; D call uncertain. V lost 8 bases to trimming and J lost 4 bases, with 9 bases between them. The germline gives CDR1 MNHNY, CDR2 SVGAGI (reference sequence). CDR3 length: 12 amino acids. The CDR3 region has the DNA TGTGCCAGCCGCGGCCTAAATCAGCCCCAGCATTTT. Its translation: CASRGLNQPQHF.

This clone was recorded once. J is TRBJ2-1 and V is TRBV29-1, with 9 nucleotides matching TRBD1. The CDR3 extends over 14 amino acids. CDR1 and CDR2 from the germline V gene are SQVTM and ANQGSEA. The V gene end was trimmed by 8 bases and the J gene end by 7 bases; junction bases not matched to a gene: 12. CDR3 nucleotides: TGCAGCTTTAACCCGGGACAGGGTACGAATGAGCAGTTCTTC. The encoded protein is CSFNPGQGTNEQFF.

The chain joins TRBV4-3 to TRBJ2-1, with D perhaps TRBD2 (6 bases). Trimming removed 3 bases from V and 8 bases from J, with 8 bases in between. This CDR3 contains 12 residues. Germline V lookup: CDR1 LGHNA, CDR2 YSLEER. This chain's CDR3 is CASSQGGHEQFF. For the CDR3, the DNA is TGCGCCAGCAGCCAGGGGGGTCATGAGCAGTTCTTC.

CDR3 sequence reads: CASSRLERIYEQYF. CDR3 DNA sequence: TGTGCCAGCAGTCGACTAGAGAGAATCTACGAGCAGTACTTC. The J gene is TRBJ2-7, the V gene TRBV28; weak D call: TRBD2 (6 bases). In germline, CDR1 is MDHEN, CDR2 SYDVKM. The CDR3 sequence is 14 residues long. Trimming pared 5 bases from V and 3 bases from J, leaving 14 bases between.

This chain links TRBV11-2 with TRBJ2-3; 7 nucleotides align to TRBD2. The CDR3 is 15 residues long. CDR1 SGHAT and CDR2 FQNNGV come from the germline V gene. Trimming removed 5 bases from V and 7 bases from J; junction bases left unmatched: 12. The CDR3 nucleotides read TGTGCCAGCAGCACGGGGGGAGGGGCGTGGAATACGCAGTATTTT. As protein: CASSTGGGAWNTQYF.

The gene calls are TRBV10-3 and TRBJ2-1, with 11 bases aligning to TRBD2. Per germline, CDR1 ENHRY and CDR2 SYGVKD. After removal of 6 bases from V and 1 base from J, the junction contained 5 bases not matched to a gene. CDR3 length equals 16 residues. The CDR3 here is CAISQGLAGSYNEQFF. CDR3 nucleotides: TGTGCCATCAGCCAAGGACTAGCGGGTTCCTACAATGAGCAGTTCTTC.

The chain uses TRBV7-2 and TRBJ1-1, with 9 bases that match TRBD1. The V gene's germline CDR1 is SGHTA and CDR2 FQGNSA. J gave up 5 bases and V 5 bases, and 6 bases lay outside the gene matches. CDR3 length: 14 residues. Here the CDR3 DNA reads TGTGCCAGCAGCACCCGGACAGGGGTGACTGAAGCTTTCTTT. Translation gives CASSTRTGVTEAFF.

This chain links TRBV30 with TRBJ2-7; 9 bases fit TRBD2. The CDR3 totals 15 residues. Trimming at V came to 1 base and at J to 7 bases, leaving 11 bases not matched to a gene. The germline V gene has CDR1 GTSNPN and CDR2 SVGIG (reference sequence). The CDR3 region is CAWSGLAGSPGEQYF. CDR3 nucleotide sequence: TGTGCCTGGAGTGGCCTAGCGGGGTCGCCTGGGGAGCAGTACTTC.

This chain links TRBV25-1 with TRBJ2-7; the D gene is possibly TRBD2 (7 bases). The CDR3 has 14 amino acids. V lost 7 bases and J lost 7, with 20 bases in between. Germline CDR1 MGHDK, CDR2 SYGVNS. This CDR3 is CASMKTGGLGEQYF. CDR3 in DNA: TGTGCCAGCATGAAGACGGGGGGCCTGGGGGAGCAGTACTTC.

V gene TRBV11-2 combines with J gene TRBJ2-5; 9 bases fit TRBD2. Germline loops: CDR1 SGHAT, CDR2 FQNNGV. V shed 5 bases and J 3 bases; nucleotides not matched to a gene: 13. The CDR3 runs 17 residues. The CDR3 sequence: CASSPTGSGGGEETQYF. The CDR3 DNA is TGTGCCAGCAGCCCCACGGGTAGCGGGGGTGGGGAAGAGACCCAGTACTTC.

The chain couples TRBV7-9 to TRBJ1-1; 10 bases agree with TRBD1. The V segment lost 5 bases and the J segment 4 bases; nucleotides outside the gene matches: 4. The CDR3 loop spans 14 amino acids. Germline CDR1 and CDR2: SEHNR and FQNEAQ (reference sequence). The CDR3 loop is CASSPRTGGTEAFF. In DNA, the CDR3 is TGTGCCAGCAGCCCGAGGACAGGGGGCACTGAAGCTTTCTTT.

This chain joins TRBV7-8 and TRBJ2-5; D is perhaps TRBD2 (6 bases). Trimming left V 3 bases short and J 5 bases short, with 19 bases between. Germline CDR1 SGHVS, CDR2 FQNEAQ. The CDR3 totals 16 residues. CDR3 sequence (DNA): TGTGCCAGCAGCTTGTCGCGAGCGGCGGGGAGGGAGACCCAGTACTTC. Amino acids: CASSLSRAAGRETQYF.

The chain is built from TRBV19 and TRBJ2-4; D gene ambiguous. The germline V gene has CDR1 LNHDA and CDR2 SQIVND (reference sequence). This CDR3 has 13 amino acids. Trimming took off 1 base at V and 5 bases at J, with 6 bases between the two ends. The CDR3 DNA reads TGTGCCAGTAGTATAGGTGCAGAAAACATTCAGTACTTC. Its translation: CASSIGAENIQYF.

The rearrangement joins TRBV5-6 to TRBJ1-6; 10 bases agree with TRBD1. CDR3 length: 17 residues. Germline CDR1 reads SGHDT; CDR2 reads YYEEEE. V lost 3 bases to trimming and J lost 9 bases; unmatched junction nucleotides: 12. The CDR3 coding sequence is TGTGCCAGCAGCTCCCATGCCGGGACAGGGGCGGGTTCACCCCTCCACTTT. Translation gives CASSSHAGTGAGSPLHF.

The genes are TRBV19 and TRBJ2-2, with 8 bases lining up with TRBD2. The CDR3 length is 23 residues. V shed 10 bases, J shed 6 bases, and the junction held 37 bases outside the gene matches. Per germline, CDR1 LNHDA and CDR2 SQIVND (reference sequence). The CDR3 sequence: CATSSIRSPGLAGHSSPPGELFF. The CDR3 nucleotides are TGTGCCACCAGTAGTATTCGCTCCCCAGGGCTAGCGGGCCACTCTTCACCTCCCGGGGAGCTGTTTTTT.

This clone was found a few times. The V call is TRBV5-4, the J call TRBJ2-4; D call uncertain. The CDR3 is made up of 14 amino acids. V was pared by 1 base and J by 3 bases, with 8 bases between. Germline CDR1 and CDR2: SGHNT and YYREEE (reference sequence). The CDR3 nucleotides are TGTGCCAGCAGCTTGAACTACGGCAAAAACATTCAGTACTTC. It specifies CASSLNYGKNIQYF.

This clone was seen just once. V and J are TRBV5-6 and TRBJ2-6; possible D gene TRBD1, 6 bases. Trimming removed 2 bases at V and 4 bases at J, with 13 bases between. The CDR3 is made up of 16 amino acids. Germline-derived CDR1 and CDR2 are SGHDT and YYEEEE. The CDR3, as DNA: TGTGCCAGCAGCTTTGAACAGGGCCCCGGGGCCAACGTCCTGACTTTC. Residues: CASSFEQGPGANVLTF.

The rearrangement links TRBV5-6 to TRBJ2-7; 7 bases align to TRBD2. The J segment lost 3 bases and the V segment lost 3 bases, leaving 6 bases of the junction unmatched. In germline, CDR1 is SGHDT, CDR2 YYEEEE. The CDR3 has 14 residues. CDR3 in DNA: TGTGCCAGCAGCTCCCTGGGCGGGAGCTACGAGCAGTACTTC. Translating it yields CASSSLGGSYEQYF.

This chain connects TRBV27 to TRBJ1-6; 7 nucleotides agree with TRBD1. Germline CDR1 is MNHEY and CDR2 is SMNVEV (reference sequence). V shed 0 bases, J shed 12 bases, and the junction held 5 bases outside the gene matches. This CDR3 is 14 amino acids long. The CDR3 DNA sequence: TGTGCCAGCAGTTTATCGGGGGACAGTCAACCCCTCCACTTT. As protein: CASSLSGDSQPLHF.